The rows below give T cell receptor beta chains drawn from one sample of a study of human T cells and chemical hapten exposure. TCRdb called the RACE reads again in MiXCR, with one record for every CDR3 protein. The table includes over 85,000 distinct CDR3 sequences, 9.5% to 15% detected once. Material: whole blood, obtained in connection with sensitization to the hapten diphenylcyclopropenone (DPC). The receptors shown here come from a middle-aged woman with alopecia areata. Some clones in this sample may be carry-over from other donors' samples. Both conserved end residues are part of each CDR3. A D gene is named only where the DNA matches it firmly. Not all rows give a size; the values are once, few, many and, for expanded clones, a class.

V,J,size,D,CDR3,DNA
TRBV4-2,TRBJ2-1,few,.,CASSQAVGNEQFF,TGTGCCAGCAGCCAAGCAGTGGGCAATGAGCAGTTCTTC
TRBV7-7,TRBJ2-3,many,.,CASSPRGRLDTQYF,TGTGCTAGCAGCCCCCGCGGCCGGCTGGATACGCAGTATTTT
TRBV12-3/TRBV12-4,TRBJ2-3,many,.,CASSPRERVADTQYF,TGTGCCAGCAGTCCTCGGGAGAGAGTGGCAGATACGCAGTATTTT
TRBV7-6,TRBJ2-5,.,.,CASSLNGNWAGQTETQYF,TGTGCCAGCAGCTTAAACGGAAATTGGGCGGGCCAGACAGAGACCCAGTACTTC
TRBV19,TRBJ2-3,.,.,CARSRRDVADTQYF,TGTGCCAGAAGTAGACGGGACGTCGCAGATACGCAGTATTTT
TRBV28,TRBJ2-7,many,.,CASTRQGSYEQYF,TGTGCCAGCACAAGGCAGGGCTCCTACGAGCAGTACTTC
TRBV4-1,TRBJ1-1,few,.,CASKSPQGRFTEAFF,TGCGCCAGCAAATCCCCCCAGGGCAGGTTTACTGAAGCTTTCTTT
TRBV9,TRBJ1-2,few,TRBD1,CASSKSRGQGDGYTF,TGTGCCAGCAGCAAGAGCAGAGGACAGGGAGATGGCTACACCTTC
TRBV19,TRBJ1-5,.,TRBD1,CASSIRGPPQHF,TGTGCCAGTAGTATAAGGGGGCCGCCCCAGCATTTT
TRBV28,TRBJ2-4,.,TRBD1,CASSFPTGQAKNIQYF,TGTGCCAGCAGTTTCCCGACAGGGCAGGCCAAAAACATTCAGTACTTC
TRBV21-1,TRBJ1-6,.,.,CASSNRDNSPLHF,TGTGCCAGCAGCAACAGGGATAATTCACCCCTCCACTTT
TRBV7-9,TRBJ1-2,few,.,CASSLDGSPANYGYTF,TGTGCCAGCAGCTTAGATGGCAGCCCAGCTAACTATGGCTACACCTTC
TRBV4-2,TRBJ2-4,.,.,CASSQEGGGGAKNIQYF,TGTGCCAGCAGCCAAGAAGGCGGAGGAGGGGCCAAAAACATTCAGTACTTC
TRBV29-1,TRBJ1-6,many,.,CSVQTASNSPLHF,TGCAGCGTACAGACGGCTAGTAATTCACCCCTCCACTTT
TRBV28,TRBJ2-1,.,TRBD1,CASSPRVGRQGYNEQFF,TGTGCCAGCAGTCCCCGGGTTGGTCGACAGGGGTACAATGAGCAGTTCTTC
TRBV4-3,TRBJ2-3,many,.,CASSQDRLGTDTQYF,TGCGCCAGCAGCCAAGATAGGCTCGGCACAGATACGCAGTATTTT
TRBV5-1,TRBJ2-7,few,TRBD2,CASSLVASGRPGPSYEQYF,TGCGCCAGCAGCTTGGTCGCTAGCGGGCGCCCCGGACCCTCCTACGAGCAGTACTTC
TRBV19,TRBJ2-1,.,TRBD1,CASSVRGSSVYNEQFF,TGTGCCAGTAGTGTCAGGGGGTCGTCGGTCTACAATGAGCAGTTCTTC
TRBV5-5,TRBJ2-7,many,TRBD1,CASSLSYWLEDRGYEQYF,TGTGCCAGCAGCTTGAGTTACTGGTTGGAGGACAGGGGGTACGAGCAGTACTTC
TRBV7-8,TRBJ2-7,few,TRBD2,CASSLGGLAGGPFYEQYF,TGTGCCAGCAGCTTAGGAGGACTAGCGGGAGGGCCGTTCTACGAGCAGTACTTC
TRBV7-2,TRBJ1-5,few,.,CASSLIGPVGLGNQPQHF,TGTGCCAGCAGCTTAATTGGGCCAGTTGGACTAGGCAATCAGCCCCAGCATTTT
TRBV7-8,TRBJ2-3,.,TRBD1,CASSLEGAYGTDTQYF,TGTGCCAGCAGCTTAGAGGGGGCTTATGGCACAGATACGCAGTATTTT
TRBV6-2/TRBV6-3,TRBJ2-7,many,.,CASSSYSVSSYEQYF,TGTGCCAGCAGTTCGTACAGCGTAAGCTCCTACGAGCAGTACTTC
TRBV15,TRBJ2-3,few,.,CATSRDRGDTQYF,TGTGCCACCAGCAGAGATAGGGGAGATACGCAGTATTTT
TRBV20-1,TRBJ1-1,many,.,CSARVAGRTGFF,TGCAGTGCTAGAGTAGCTGGACGCACAGGTTTCTTT